The present T cell receptor (beta chain) was sequenced within a study of shared clonotypes between healthy human individuals (dated by TCRdb to between 2020 and 2021). General notes on the study: Two women and a few men aged 18 to 49 years were included in the cohort. To increase sequencing depth and limit assay-specific biases, different laboratories used diverse techniques to prepare libraries and sequence TCR repertoires. For each donor, CD4 naive and CD4 memory were each given three plates, CD8 naive was given two plates, and CD8 memory was given one plate. Each donor's leukapheresis produced roughly between about 0.85 and 10 billion PBMCs. To estimate repertoire size and how much clonotypes are shared between individuals, the study performed deep sequencing of blood TCR repertoires from roughly five healthy adults.

Using the deep immunoSEQ assay, TCR CDR3 regions were amplified from genomic DNA by multiplex PCR. Genomic DNA extracted from each cell subset was distributed evenly over all wells of several immunoSEQ 96-well plates, and each plate served as one replicate. Each replicate PCR for sorted subsets received around 200 ng genomic DNA, equal to about 30,000 T cell genomes. Purified libraries were measured with a Qubit 3.0 fluorometer, size-checked on a Bioanalyzer 2100, and measured again with the KAPA Library Quantification kit. A separate single-read 150-cycle Illumina NextSeq 550 flow cell was used to sequence each immunoSEQ 96-well plate. The study's processing was this. Because the immunoSEQ output held only junctional sequences and lacked quality scores, the filtering could not match the filtering applied to full-length reads. To assign V/J genes and CDR3, sequences were annotated using PyIR, a Python wrapper for IgBLAST v1.9, with IMGT germline references. Reads with weak V/J assignments (E-value above 1e-6), missing CDR3, stop codons, out-of-frame junctions, or ambiguous translated residues were removed. A V3J clonotype was defined by an identical inferred V gene, J gene, and CDR3 amino acid sequence. Percentage overlap between repertoires was calculated by dividing the number of shared unique clonotypes by the size of the smaller repertoire. Repertoire richness was assessed with RTK rarefaction, the Chao1 estimator, and Recon v2.1 estimates of unobserved clonotypes. Generation probabilities were computed with OLGA for all TCRbeta clonotypes obtained by the gDNA method from four donors. TCRdb re-hosts the immuneACCESS table, in-frame sequences only. Its copies lack some clones; in the studies checked, an unresolved V gene accounts for under half of them, and the cause for the rest is not known. Clone size and the V and J calls come from that table; the DNA yielded D and trimming. Within this sample are over a million clones, with roughly 80% of them counted one time only. The ten largest clonotypes hold less than 1.5% of the sample.

Donors were healthy HIV-negative adults with no recently reported acute infections or vaccinations. Only Caucasian adults living in Nashville, Tennessee, USA were represented among the donors. CD4+ T cells were enriched through magnetic negative selection, after which naive cells were positively selected on CD45RA and the remaining negative fraction served as the memory subset. Blood was obtained by leukapheresis, after which PBMCs were separated by Ficoll-Histopaque density gradient centrifugation and cryopreserved in liquid nitrogen vapor phase. Analytical flow cytometry was used to check the purity and quantity of every magnetically sorted T cell population. From each sorted fraction, genomic DNA was isolated and quantified by UV absorbance on a Nanodrop 2000c. A word on this clone: Its antigen is currently not known. Qualities for individual bases were not recorded, and no much larger clone is one base off.

Based on the germline V gene (reference sequence), the CDR1 and CDR2 sequences are LNHDA and SQIVND. Including the terminal cysteine and phenylalanine, the CDR3 comprises 15 residues. Only the CDR3 DNA stays, 45 bases, in frame from base 1. Trimming leaves V shorter by 6 bases and J shorter by 3 bases, with the junction holding 10 bases beyond the gene matches. Summary of the overall study and its limitations: Because the study included a small number of donors, the genetic and exposure-history diversity represented was limited. Larger estimated clonotype richness was generally found for naive subsets than for memory subsets. Approximately 5% of naive CD4, 3% to 3.5% of naive CD8, about 2.1% of memory CD4, and about 0.4% of memory CD8 clonotypes were shared across a few donors. Pairwise subsampling led to the expectation that sequencing depth would affect the degree of clonotype sharing among donors. Compared with non-shared clonotypes, the clonotypes found in all four sorted-subset donors had higher generation probabilities. Even with the large sequencing depth, rarefaction of the sorted-subset datasets indicated that sequencing was incomplete. Only blood was sampled, and tissue TCR repertoires likely differ from those in blood.

This clonotype was sampled from a man in his late teens or twenties in good health. Sequenced: memory CD4+ T cells sorted from blood. Interpreted using the paper, the cell subset or site label stands for: CD45RA-negative fraction. The rearrangement joined TRBV19 to TRBJ1-2; TRBD1 fits 7 bases in the junction. The DNA sequence is given as TGTGCCAGTAGCCCACAGGGGACGGGTGACTATGGCTACACCTTC. Translated, it gives CASSPQGTGDYGYTF. Where the CDR3 stops, the reference TRBV19 and TRBJ1-2 genes take over; the full variable domain is DGGITQSPKYLFRKEGQNVTLSCEQNLNHDAMYWYRQDPGQGLRLIYYSQIVNDFQKGDIAEGYSVSREKKESFPLTVTSAQKNPTAFYLCASSPQGTGDYGYTFGSGTRLTVV.